The source of this T cell receptor (beta chain) is a study of shared clonotypes between healthy human individuals. Clones were read by immunoSEQ multiplex PCR, and TCRdb kept only the in-frame ones, dropping some. The sample includes about half a million clones, roughly 83% of them seen just once. This clone has just a few counts. CDR3 length: 14 amino acids. Germline lookup yields CDR1 SNHLY and CDR2 FYNNEI. With 6 bases removed from V and 4 bases from J, the gap between germline ends came to 15 bases. The gene calls are TRBV2 and TRBJ1-2; D uncertain. The sequence was collected from a woman in her thirties or forties in good health. Some clones in this sample may be carry-over from other donors' samples. The sequenced sample was PBMCs. CDR3 loop: CASRGQSVLYGYTF. The CDR3 DNA is TGTGCCAGCAGGGGTCAGTCCGTCCTCTATGGCTACACCTTC.